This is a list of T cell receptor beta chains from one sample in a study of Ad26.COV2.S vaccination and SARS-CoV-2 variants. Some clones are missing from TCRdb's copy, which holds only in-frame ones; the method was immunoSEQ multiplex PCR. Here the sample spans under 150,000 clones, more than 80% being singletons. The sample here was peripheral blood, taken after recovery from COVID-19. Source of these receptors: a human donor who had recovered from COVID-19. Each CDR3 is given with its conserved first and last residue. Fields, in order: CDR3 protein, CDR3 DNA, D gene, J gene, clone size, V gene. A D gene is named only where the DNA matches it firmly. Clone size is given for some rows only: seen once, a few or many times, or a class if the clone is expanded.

CDR3aa: CASSLALGSSGNTGELFF
CDR3nt: TGTGCCAGCAGCTTAGCGCTCGGGAGTAGCGGTAACACCGGGGAGCTGTTTTTT
d_gene: .
j_gene: TRBJ2-2
abundance: once
v_gene: TRBV7-6

CDR3aa: CASNKQGSSYNEQFF
CDR3nt: TGTGCCAGCAATAAACAGGGCTCTTCCTACAATGAGCAGTTCTTC
d_gene: .
j_gene: TRBJ2-1
abundance: once
v_gene: TRBV6-6

CDR3aa: CASSLGLAGLYEQYF
CDR3nt: TGTGCCAGCAGCCTAGGACTAGCGGGATTATACGAGCAGTACTTC
d_gene: TRBD2
j_gene: TRBJ2-7
abundance: .
v_gene: TRBV7-2

CDR3aa: CASSLAGGEKLFF
CDR3nt: TGTGCCAGCAGCTTAGCTGGAGGGGAAAAACTGTTTTTT
d_gene: .
j_gene: TRBJ1-4
abundance: few
v_gene: TRBV7-6

CDR3aa: CASSFSGDYGYTF
CDR3nt: TGTGCCAGCAGTTTTTCGGGGGACTATGGCTACACCTTC
d_gene: .
j_gene: TRBJ1-2
abundance: few
v_gene: TRBV12-3/TRBV12-4

CDR3aa: CASSLSRNRGDTIYF
CDR3nt: TGTGCCAGCAGTTTATCCCGTAACCGCGGAGACACCATATATTTT
d_gene: .
j_gene: TRBJ1-3
abundance: .
v_gene: TRBV28

CDR3aa: CAAAGVEKLFF
CDR3nt: TGTGCCGCAGCAGGGGTTGAAAAACTGTTTTTT
d_gene: .
j_gene: TRBJ1-4
abundance: .
v_gene: TRBV28

CDR3aa: CASGGGADAGELFF
CDR3nt: TGTGCCAGCGGGGGGGGCGCTGACGCCGGGGAGCTGTTTTTT
d_gene: .
j_gene: TRBJ2-2
abundance: .
v_gene: TRBV2

CDR3aa: CASSYSLHTSTNEKLFF
CDR3nt: TGTGCCAGCAGTTACTCTCTTCACACCTCAACTAATGAAAAACTGTTTTTT
d_gene: .
j_gene: TRBJ1-4
abundance: once
v_gene: TRBV6-2/TRBV6-3

CDR3aa: CASSYSSSGAETQYF
CDR3nt: TGTGCCAGCAGTTACTCGTCTAGCGGGGCAGAGACCCAGTACTTC
d_gene: TRBD2
j_gene: TRBJ2-5
abundance: .
v_gene: TRBV6-2/TRBV6-3

CDR3aa: CASSPRDRGRSNSEAFF
CDR3nt: TGTGCCAGCAGTCCCCGGGACAGGGGGCGAAGTAACTCTGAAGCTTTCTTT
d_gene: TRBD1
j_gene: TRBJ1-1
abundance: .
v_gene: TRBV28

CDR3aa: CASSPTGGRGYTF
CDR3nt: TGTGCCAGCAGTCCCACAGGGGGCAGGGGCTACACCTTC
d_gene: TRBD1
j_gene: TRBJ1-2
abundance: .
v_gene: TRBV27

CDR3aa: CASSLGQYNEQFF
CDR3nt: TGCGCCAGCAGCCTAGGACAGTACAATGAGCAGTTCTTC
d_gene: .
j_gene: TRBJ2-1
abundance: .
v_gene: TRBV5-1

CDR3aa: CASSQARVDGNTIYF
CDR3nt: TGTGCCAGCAGCCAAGCCAGGGTGGATGGAAACACCATATATTTT
d_gene: .
j_gene: TRBJ1-3
abundance: .
v_gene: TRBV3-1/TRBV3-2

CDR3aa: CASSLEGEGETQYF
CDR3nt: TGCGCCAGCAGCTTGGAGGGAGAGGGGGAGACCCAGTACTTC
d_gene: .
j_gene: TRBJ2-5
abundance: .
v_gene: TRBV5-1

CDR3aa: CASSLSMTWGLVTDTQYF
CDR3nt: TGTGCCAGCAGTTTATCTATGACCTGGGGGTTAGTTACAGATACGCAGTATTTT
d_gene: .
j_gene: TRBJ2-3
abundance: .
v_gene: TRBV27

CDR3aa: CASSLFPVSSGGGELFF
CDR3nt: TGTGCCAGCAGCTTATTCCCAGTGTCTAGCGGGGGCGGGGAGCTGTTTTTT
d_gene: TRBD2
j_gene: TRBJ2-2
abundance: .
v_gene: TRBV7-2